This note documents a single T cell receptor beta chain sequence. This specimen belongs to a study of blood T cell repertoires in COVID-19. Study-level information: Acute and convalescent COVID-19 samples came from the United States, Italy and Spain.

Only in-frame clones appear in the TCRdb table, and some are missing; sequencing was by immunoSEQ multiplex PCR. The repertoire holds 50,000 to 80,000 clones, with 88% as singletons. There are 13 residues in the CDR3. Trimming removed 5 bases at V and 5 bases at J, with 13 bases between. Per the germline V gene, CDR1 is SGHKS and CDR2 is YYEKEE (reference sequence). The sequence came from a woman aged 40 to 49 who had recovered from COVID-19. The chain combines TRBV5-5 with TRBJ1-1; D is perhaps TRBD1 (5 bases). Sequenced: PBMCs or T cells enriched from blood (not recorded which). The CDR3 region has the DNA TGTGCCAGCAGTAGGGGCGTTGGGACTGAAGCTTTCTTT. This encodes CASSRGVGTEAFF.